Listed below are T cell receptor beta chains from one sample, sequenced in a study of blood T cell repertoires in COVID-19. TCRdb keeps only in-frame clones here, not all; method: immunoSEQ multiplex PCR. Of fewer than 250,000 clones listed, 85% to 90% are singletons. Source material: PBMCs or T cells enriched from blood (not recorded which). Every receptor here comes from a man younger than 40 who had been exposed to COVID-19. Both conserved end residues are part of each CDR3.

V gene	J gene	CDR3 protein
TRBV19	TRBJ2-1	CASSPRTGYNEQFF
TRBV7-9	TRBJ2-4	CASSFPQGAGAKNIQYF
TRBV3-1/TRBV3-2	TRBJ1-3	CASSGDRVAGNTIYF
TRBV6-2/TRBV6-3	TRBJ2-3	CASSPGTASTDTQYF
TRBV2	TRBJ1-3	CASSERQNGKSTIYF
TRBV7-2	TRBJ2-1	CASSSSLGRNNNEQFF
TRBV6-5	TRBJ2-3	CAARRAGSTDTQYF
TRBV6-2/TRBV6-3	TRBJ2-7	CASSTGLSWAYEQYF
TRBV6-5	TRBJ2-1	CASGSPRGGAYEQFF
TRBV29-1	TRBJ2-2	CSVDFRGSRNTGELFF
TRBV6-1	TRBJ2-2	CASSGTGGSPNSGELFF
TRBV6-5	TRBJ2-7	CASSYRRFGTYEQYF
TRBV15	TRBJ1-4	CATISLGQGGEKLFF
TRBV10-1	TRBJ2-7	CASSESTRCEQYF
TRBV29-1	TRBJ2-3	CSVVGSQGWDTQYF
TRBV10-2	TRBJ1-1	CASSLVNTEAFF
TRBV18	TRBJ2-1	CASSPAGAADNEQFF
TRBV4-1	TRBJ1-1	CASSQVASGAGGNTEAFF
TRBV18	TRBJ1-2	CASSPNRDSVYGYTF
TRBV6-4	TRBJ2-7	CASSDHSKRYEQYF
TRBV27	TRBJ2-7	CASSTGTGMGEQYF
TRBV7-8	TRBJ2-1	CASSSRGNSYNEQFF
TRBV7-9	TRBJ2-3	CASSPPPGYTQYF
TRBV7-2	TRBJ1-6	CASSLGPPDRSFSPLHF
TRBV7-2	TRBJ2-1	CASSLGDREQFF
TRBV29-1	TRBJ2-3	CSVGLPTDTQYF
TRBV29-1	TRBJ1-2	CSVDREDYGYTF
TRBV5-4	TRBJ2-7	CASSLDRLASEQYF
TRBV2	TRBJ2-2	CASSETVGLAIVTGELFF
TRBV27	TRBJ1-5	CASSPNLWEGRGNQPQHF
TRBV19	TRBJ2-5	CASAGYQETQYF
TRBV5-1	TRBJ2-7	CASSLGGQGVYEQYF
TRBV6-1	TRBJ1-6	CASSQGGLSYNSPLHF
TRBV30	TRBJ2-3	CAGGRGASTDTQYF